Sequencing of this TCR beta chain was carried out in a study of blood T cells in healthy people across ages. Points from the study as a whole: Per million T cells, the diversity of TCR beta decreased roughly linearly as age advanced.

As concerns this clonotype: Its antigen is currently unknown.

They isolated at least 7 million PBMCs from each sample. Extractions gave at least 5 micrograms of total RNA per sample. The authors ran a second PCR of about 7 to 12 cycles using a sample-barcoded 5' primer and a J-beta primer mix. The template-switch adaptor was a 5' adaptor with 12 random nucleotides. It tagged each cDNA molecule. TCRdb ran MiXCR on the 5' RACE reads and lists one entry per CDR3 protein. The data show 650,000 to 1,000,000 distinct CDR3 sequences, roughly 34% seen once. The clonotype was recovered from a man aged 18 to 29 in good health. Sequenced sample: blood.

The CDR3 loop is CASSEANEQFF. The CDR3 bases are TGTGCCAGCAGCGAAGCGAATGAGCAGTTCTTC. This chain uses TRBV7-9 with TRBJ2-1; D not resolved. V lost 5 bases to trimming and J lost 7 bases, with 6 bases between them. The germline CDR1 and CDR2 sequences are SEHNR and FQNEAQ (reference sequence). The CDR3 spans 11 residues.